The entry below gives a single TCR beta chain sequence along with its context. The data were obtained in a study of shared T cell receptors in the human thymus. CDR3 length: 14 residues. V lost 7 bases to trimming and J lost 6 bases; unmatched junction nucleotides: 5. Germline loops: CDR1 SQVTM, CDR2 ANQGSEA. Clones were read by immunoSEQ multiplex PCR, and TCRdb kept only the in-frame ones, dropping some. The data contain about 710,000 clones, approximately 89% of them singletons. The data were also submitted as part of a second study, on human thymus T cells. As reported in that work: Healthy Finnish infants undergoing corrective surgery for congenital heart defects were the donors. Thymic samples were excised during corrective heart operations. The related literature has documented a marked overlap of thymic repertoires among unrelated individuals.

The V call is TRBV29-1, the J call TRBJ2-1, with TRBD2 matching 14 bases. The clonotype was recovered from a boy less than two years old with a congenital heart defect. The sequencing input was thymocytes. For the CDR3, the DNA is TGCAGCGCCTTGGGACTAGCGGGAGTCAATGAGCAGTTCTTC. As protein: CSALGLAGVNEQFF.